This TCR beta chain came from a study of blood T cell repertoires in COVID-19. About the study: Sites in the United States, Italy and Spain provided acute and convalescent COVID-19 samples. PBMCs, B-cell-depleted T cells, or T cells were the source of the cDNA or gDNA that made up the material.

Authors' data handling: Quantification of nucleated cells was approximated via reference gene primer amplification. Assay: immunoSEQ multiplex PCR; the TCRdb copy retains only in-frame clones and omits some. V and J calls and clone size come straight from that table; D and trimming were deduced from the DNA. The table shows 400,000 to 500,000 clones, with around 86% occurring only once. Sequenced input: peripheral blood. The TCR originated in a woman in her thirties with active or convalescent COVID-19.

CDR3 coding DNA: TGCGCCAGCAGCAGAGACCCGGGGACAGGGAATGAGCAGTTCTTC. Protein: CASSRDPGTGNEQFF. V and J are TRBV5-1 and TRBJ2-1; 9 bases are shared with TRBD1. The V gene's germline CDR1 is SGHRS and CDR2 YFSETQ. V lost 4 bases, J lost 7 bases, and 9 bases stayed unmatched. CDR3 length: 15 residues.